A single TCR beta chain is shown here with its context. Patients of the Seattle cohort, enrolled during active infection, were followed longitudinally. Per the germline V gene, CDR1 is SGHNT and CDR2 is YENEEA. The CDR3 contains 15 residues. The ends were cut back, 5 bases at V and 3 bases at J, with 16 bases in the middle. The sample is drawn from a study of blood T cell repertoires in COVID-19. About the research overall: Acute and convalescent COVID-19 specimens originated in the United States, Italy and Spain.

Methods used by the authors: Using reference gene primer amplification, nucleated cell counts were estimated. Libraries were prepared by immunoSEQ multiplex PCR; TCRdb keeps only in-frame clonotypes and omits some of them. V, J and clone size are those of that table, while D and trimming were read from the DNA. The sample includes 450,000 or so clones, roughly 89% seen only once; the top ten take 0.75% to 0.9%. This receptor was identified in a man between 18 and 29 years old with COVID-19, enrolled during active disease. Specimen: peripheral blood. V usage is TRBV11-3 and J usage is TRBJ1-1, with a tentative D call TRBD1 (5 bases). The CDR3: CASSPILGGDTEAFF. In DNA form, the CDR3 reads TGTGCCAGCAGCCCCATTTTAGGAGGGGACACTGAAGCTTTCTTT. Full variable domain (remainder filled in from reference TRBV11-3 and TRBJ1-1): EAGVVQSPRYKIIEKKQPVAFWCNPISGHNTLYWYLQNLGQGPELLIRYENEEAVDDSQLPKDRFSAERLKGVDSTLKIQPAELGDSAVYLCASSPILGGDTEAFFGQGTRLTVV.